This T cell receptor (beta chain) came from a study of T cell changes during pregnancy in multiple sclerosis. Assay: immunoSEQ multiplex PCR; the TCRdb copy retains only in-frame clones and omits some. The sample shows roughly 24,000 clones, about nine tenths of them seen only once. This clone was seen once. Germline V gene lookup returns CDR1 SNHLY and CDR2 FYNNEI. V trimming: 6 bases; J trimming: 14 bases; junction bases outside the gene matches: 8. The CDR3 contains 12 residues. J is TRBJ2-3 and V is TRBV2, with TRBD1 identical over 10 bases. The TCR originated in a female donor in good health, enrolled as a control in a pregnancy study. This specimen was CD8+ T cells from peripheral blood mononuclear cells, taken in the first trimester of pregnancy. In DNA, the CDR3 is TGTGCCAGCAGCTGGACAGGGGGTGTGTGGTATTTT. The encoded protein is CASSWTGGVWYF.